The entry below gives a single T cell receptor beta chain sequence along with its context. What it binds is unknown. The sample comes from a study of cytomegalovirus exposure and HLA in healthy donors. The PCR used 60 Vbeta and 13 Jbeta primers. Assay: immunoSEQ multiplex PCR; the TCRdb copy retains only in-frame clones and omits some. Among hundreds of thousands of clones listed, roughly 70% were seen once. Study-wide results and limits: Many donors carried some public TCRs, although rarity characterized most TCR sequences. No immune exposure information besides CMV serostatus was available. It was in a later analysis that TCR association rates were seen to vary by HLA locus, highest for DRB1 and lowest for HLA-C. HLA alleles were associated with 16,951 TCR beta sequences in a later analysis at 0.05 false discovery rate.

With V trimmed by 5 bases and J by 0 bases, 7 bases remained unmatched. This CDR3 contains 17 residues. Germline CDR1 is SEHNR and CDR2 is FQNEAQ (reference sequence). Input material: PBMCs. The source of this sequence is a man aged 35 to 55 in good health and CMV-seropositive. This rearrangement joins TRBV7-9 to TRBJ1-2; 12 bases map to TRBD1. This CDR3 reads CASSTLGTGGTNYGYTF. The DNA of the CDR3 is TGTGCCAGCAGCACCCTCGGGACAGGGGGCACTAACTATGGCTACACCTTC.